This passage covers 22 T cell receptor beta chains from one sample sequenced in a study of human versus mouse CDR3 diversity and MHC coevolution (dated by TCRdb to the late 2010s). The library was produced with the immunoSEQ multiplex PCR assay. As stored in TCRdb, this immuneACCESS dataset retains in-frame rearrangements with V and J assigned. A fraction of the clones does not appear; measured against another copy, unresolved V genes explain less than half of the discrepancy, and the remainder lacks a known reason. The sample table lists about 83,000 clones, roughly 90% of them with a count of one. The ten largest make up roughly 0.16% of the sample. The sequenced material came from naive CD4+ T cells from blood. The meaning of the sample's cell subset or site label: CD45RO-negative CD62L-positive naive CD4 T cells. These receptors were taken from a person aged 25 to 75 in good health.

V is TRBV19 and J is TRBJ1-5; D may be TRBD1 (5 bases). Trimming cost V 3 bases and J 4 bases, with 7 bases left between them. Germline CDR1 and CDR2: LNHDA and SQIVND (reference sequence). The CDR3 spans 13 residues. In DNA form, the CDR3 reads TGTGCCAGTAGTATGGCAGGGAATCAGCCCCAGCATTTT. Amino acids: CASSMAGNQPQHF.

J is TRBJ2-3 and V is TRBV6-1, with TRBD2 as a possible D gene (6 bases). V gave up 6 bases and J gave up 4 bases, with 17 bases separating them. The CDR3 has 15 residues. In germline, CDR1 is MNHNS, CDR2 SASEGT. The CDR3 region has the DNA TGTGCCAGCAGCGAGCCTAGGAGGGGCTCAGATACGCAGTATTTT. It translates to CASSEPRRGSDTQYF.

The chain carries TRBV5-1 and TRBJ2-2; 8 bases agree with TRBD2. The germline V gene encodes CDR1 SGHRS and CDR2 YFSETQ. The CDR3 sequence is 15 residues long. The V segment lost 2 bases and the J segment 3 bases; nucleotides outside the gene matches: 3. The CDR3 DNA sequence: TGCGCCAGCAGCTTCGCGGGGGGAGACACCGGGGAGCTGTTTTTT. Translating gives CASSFAGGDTGELFF. Using reference TRBV5-1 and TRBJ2-2 for the parts outside the CDR3, the full variable domain is KAGVTQTPRYLIKTRGQQVTLSCSPISGHRSVSWYQQTPGQGLQFLFEYFSETQRNKGNFPGRFSGRQFSNSRSEMNVSTLELGDSALYLCASSFAGGDTGELFFGEGSRLTVL.

The table lists this clone with a few counts. V and J are TRBV5-4 and TRBJ1-1; the D gene is possibly TRBD1 (6 bases). Germline values: CDR1 SGHNT, CDR2 YYREEE (reference sequence). The CDR3 covers 14 residues. Trimming cost V 3 bases and J 5 bases, with 14 bases left between them. The CDR3 protein is CASSSGHQGTEAFF. The CDR3 DNA reads as TGTGCCAGCAGCTCGGGACACCAAGGGACTGAAGCTTTCTTT.

The chain couples TRBV18 to TRBJ2-1; 15 nucleotides line up with TRBD2. CDR1 KGHSH and CDR2 LQKENI come from the germline V gene. CDR3 size: 21 residues. V was pared by 4 bases and J by 0 bases, with 13 bases of the junction left unmatched. In DNA, the CDR3 is TGTGCCAGCTCACGCCGACAACGGACTAGCGGGGGGGTAAGCTCCTACAATGAGCAGTTCTTC. Its translation: CASSRRQRTSGGVSSYNEQFF.

V is TRBV6-6 and J is TRBJ1-2, with D tentatively TRBD1 (6 bases). This CDR3 region has 15 residues. With 2 bases removed from V and 4 bases from J, the gap between germline ends came to 14 bases. In germline, CDR1 is MNHNY, CDR2 SVGAGI (reference sequence). The CDR3, as DNA: TGTGCCAGCAGTTACGCAGGGGACCCTTCCTATGGCTACACCTTC. Amino acids: CASSYAGDPSYGYTF.

This clone has only one observation. The chain employs TRBV18 and TRBJ1-2; D might be TRBD1 (6 bases). The germline V and J ends were trimmed by 2 bases and 4 bases, with 14 bases remaining between them. The CDR3 length is 15 residues. Germline V gene lookup returns CDR1 KGHSH and CDR2 LQKENI. In nucleotides, the CDR3 is TGTGCCAGCTCACCAGCGGGGGCAGGAGTCTATGGCTACACCTTC. Its protein is CASSPAGAGVYGYTF.

This clone was picked up one time. The chain employs TRBV10-3 and TRBJ2-1; TRBD2 might be the D (7 bases). CDR1 ENHRY and CDR2 SYGVKD come from the germline V gene. The CDR3 runs 18 residues. V dropped 2 bases and J dropped 7 bases, with 24 bases sitting between them. Here the CDR3 DNA reads TGTGCCATCAGTGAGCCCTCTCGGCTGGGGGGGGCGAGGAATGAGCAGTTCTTC. It specifies CAISEPSRLGGARNEQFF.

The V gene is TRBV7-7, the J gene TRBJ2-6; possible D gene TRBD2, 6 bases. The V end was cut by 5 bases, the J end by 1 base, with 9 bases between. Germline loops: CDR1 SSHAT, CDR2 FNYEAQ (reference sequence). This CDR3 has 15 amino acids. CDR3 in DNA: TGTGCCAGCAGCCCCGCGGGGTCTGGGGCCAACGTCCTGACTTTC. Its translation is CASSPAGSGANVLTF.

This clone was found once. This chain connects TRBV2 to TRBJ1-1, with 9 bases aligning to TRBD1. Germline values: CDR1 SNHLY, CDR2 FYNNEI. This CDR3 spans 14 amino acids. The trim removed 3 bases at V and 2 bases at J, leaving 1 base unmatched. The CDR3 sequence: CASSEDRGNTEAFF. DNA for the CDR3: TGTGCCAGCAGTGAGGACAGGGGAAACACTGAAGCTTTCTTT.

V gene TRBV6-5 combines with J gene TRBJ1-1; 8 bases agree with TRBD1. The CDR3 has 14 residues. Trimming took 5 bases from V and 4 from J; bases not matched to a gene: 6. In germline, CDR1 is MNHEY, CDR2 SVGAGI. The CDR3 here is CASSRTTGGTEAFF. CDR3 DNA sequence: TGTGCCAGCAGTAGAACAACAGGGGGCACTGAAGCTTTCTTT.

This rearrangement joins TRBV27 to TRBJ2-3; possibly TRBD1 for D (6 bases). The V end was cut by 2 bases, the J end by 2 bases, with 14 bases between. The germline gives CDR1 MNHEY, CDR2 SMNVEV (reference sequence). The CDR3 contains 16 residues. The CDR3: CASSLGGRAYTDTQYF. The CDR3 DNA follows: TGTGCCAGCAGTTTAGGGGGCAGGGCGTACACAGATACGCAGTATTTT.

This chain links TRBV19 with TRBJ2-3; 10 bases agree with TRBD2. Germline CDR1 LNHDA, CDR2 SQIVND (reference sequence). The CDR3 spans 16 residues. J was trimmed by 3 bases and V by 1 base; bases with no gene match: 4. CDR3 sequence reads: CASSIGSGRVTDTQYF. CDR3 DNA sequence: TGTGCCAGTAGTATAGGGAGCGGGAGGGTGACAGATACGCAGTATTTT. Variable domain in full (rest from reference TRBV19 and TRBJ2-3): DGGITQSPKYLFRKEGQNVTLSCEQNLNHDAMYWYRQDPGQGLRLIYYSQIVNDFQKGDIAEGYSVSREKKESFPLTVTSAQKNPTAFYLCASSIGSGRVTDTQYFGPGTRLTVL.

The gene calls are TRBV6-5 and TRBJ1-6; D ambiguous. CDR3 length equals 15 residues. CDR1 and CDR2 from the germline V gene are MNHEY and SVGAGI. Deletions cut 7 bases from V and 7 bases from J, with 17 bases between. The CDR3 DNA is TGTGCCAGCAATACCGGAGCCTCCGGGAATTCACCCCTCCACTTT. This codes for CASNTGASGNSPLHF.

This clone was seen only once. The V and J genes are TRBV5-4 and TRBJ2-1; weak D call: TRBD1 (6 bases). This CDR3 contains 15 residues. CDR1 is SGHNT, CDR2 YYREEE, per germline (reference sequence). V was cut by 0 bases and J by 0 bases, with 7 bases left in between. CDR3 sequence reads: CASSLVGASYNEQFF. The CDR3 nucleotides are TGTGCCAGCAGCTTGGTGGGGGCCTCCTACAATGAGCAGTTCTTC.

The rearrangement links TRBV28 to TRBJ2-2; D call uncertain. The CDR3 consists of 12 residues. Germline V CDR1 and CDR2: MDHEN, SYDVKM. Trimming took off 3 bases at V and 7 bases at J, with 6 bases between the two ends. CDR3 in DNA: TGTGCCAGCAGTTTTCCAGGCGGGGAGCTGTTTTTT. Translating gives CASSFPGGELFF. The variable domain in full, with the rest retrieved from reference TRBV28 and TRBJ2-2, is DVKVTQSSRYLVKRTGEKVFLECVQDMDHENMFWYRQDPGLGLRLIYFSYDVKMKEKGDIPEGYSVSREKKERFSLILESASTNQTSMYLCASSFPGGELFFGEGSRLTVL.

The chain links TRBV6-5 to TRBJ1-2, with D unresolved. Trimming removed 4 bases from V and 3 bases from J, with 12 bases in between. From germline, CDR1 is MNHEY and CDR2 SVGAGI. The CDR3 totals 14 residues. The chain's CDR3 is CASSSYGRDYGYTF. CDR3 in DNA: TGTGCCAGCAGTTCTTACGGCCGGGACTATGGCTACACCTTC.

The chain uses TRBV28 and TRBJ1-4; 8 bases are shared with TRBD1. Germline V gene sequence: CDR1 MDHEN, CDR2 SYDVKM. CDR3 size: 15 residues. The V gene end was trimmed by 5 bases and the J gene end by 0 bases; junction bases not matched to a gene: 2. CDR3 in DNA: TGTGCCAGCAGTCCACAGGGGGCAACTAATGAAAAACTGTTTTTT. This gives the protein CASSPQGATNEKLFF.

The chain has TRBV6-1 and TRBJ2-1; 8 bases are shared with TRBD2. CDR1 MNHNS and CDR2 SASEGT come from the germline V gene. J was trimmed by 4 bases and V by 2 bases; bases with no gene match: 7. The CDR3 is 16 residues long. The CDR3, as DNA: TGTGCCAGCAGTGAACGGGCGGGGGGAGGATACAATGAGCAGTTCTTC. Translated: CASSERAGGGYNEQFF.

This chain's CDR3 is CASRMRRSSYEQYF. CDR3 in DNA: TGTGCCAGCAGAATGAGACGGAGCTCCTACGAGCAGTACTTC. This sequence joins TRBV28 and TRBJ2-7; D not certain. The CDR3 totals 14 residues. V was shortened by 6 bases and J by 0 bases, with 12 bases between the two germline ends. Germline-derived CDR1 and CDR2 are MDHEN and SYDVKM.

As DNA, the CDR3 is TGTGCCAGCAGGTTCCGGGACAGGGAGTACAATGAGCAGTTCTTC. It encodes CASRFRDREYNEQFF. The chain uses TRBV27 and TRBJ2-1, with TRBD1 identical over 9 bases. In germline, CDR1 is MNHEY, CDR2 SMNVEV (reference sequence). Trimming removed 6 bases from V and 4 bases from J; junction bases left unmatched: 7. The CDR3 runs to 15 residues.

This chain uses TRBV6-5 with TRBJ2-5; TRBD2 agrees at 7 bases. Per germline, CDR1 MNHEY and CDR2 SVGAGI. This CDR3 region has 15 residues. Losses at the gene ends were 4 bases for V and 0 bases for J; bases not matched to a gene: 5. CDR3 DNA: TGTGCCAGCAGTTCCCCAGCGGGGTACCAAGAGACCCAGTACTTC. It encodes CASSSPAGYQETQYF.